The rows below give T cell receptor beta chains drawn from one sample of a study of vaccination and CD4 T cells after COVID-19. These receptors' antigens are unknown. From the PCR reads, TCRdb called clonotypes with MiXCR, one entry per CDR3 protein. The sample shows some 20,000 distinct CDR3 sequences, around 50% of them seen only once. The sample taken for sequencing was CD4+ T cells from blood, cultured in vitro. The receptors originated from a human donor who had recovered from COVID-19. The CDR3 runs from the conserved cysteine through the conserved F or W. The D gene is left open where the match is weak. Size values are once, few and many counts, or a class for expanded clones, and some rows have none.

TGTGCCAGCAGCTTAGACCCCGGGAGGGGAGAGACCCAGTACTTC CASSLDPGRGETQYF TRBJ2-5 TRBD2 15 . TRBV7-3
TGTGCCAGCAGGACCGACTCAAACTATGGCTACACCTTC CASRTDSNYGYTF TRBJ1-2 . 13 . TRBV6-2/TRBV6-3
TGTGCCAGCAGTTTAAGGCTAGGACTCTACGAGCAGTACTTC CASSLRLGLYEQYF TRBJ2-7 . 14 . TRBV27
TGTGCCAGCTCACCACCGGGGGTTTATAATTCACCCCTCCACTTT CASSPPGVYNSPLHF TRBJ1-6 . 15 . TRBV18
TGCGCCAGCAGCTACTCCGGGACAGGGATGTCAGATACGCAGTATTTT CASSYSGTGMSDTQYF TRBJ2-3 TRBD1 16 once TRBV5-1
TGCAGTGCCTCGAGGAGCGGGCCTCTCATGGAGACCCAGTACTTC CSASRSGPLMETQYF TRBJ2-5 . 15 . TRBV20-1
TGTGCCAGCCGGGCGGCGGGGAGCAATCAGCCCCAGCATTTT CASRAAGSNQPQHF TRBJ1-5 . 14 few TRBV6-1
TGTGCCAGCAGCTTCGTCAGGGGAGATACGCAGTATTTT CASSFVRGDTQYF TRBJ2-3 . 13 once TRBV7-2
TGTGCCAGCAGTGATAGGGACGGCACAGATACGCAGTATTTT CASSDRDGTDTQYF TRBJ2-3 . 14 . TRBV2
TGTGCCAGCAACCATGAACTAGCGCACGAGCAGTACTTC CASNHELAHEQYF TRBJ2-7 TRBD2 13 . TRBV6-1
TGCGCCAGCAGCTTGGCCGTGTCTGGTTACGAGCAGTACTTC CASSLAVSGYEQYF TRBJ2-7 . 14 . TRBV5-1
TGTGCCAGCAGTCCCCCCGGGACAGGGAAGGGCTACACCTTC CASSPPGTGKGYTF TRBJ1-2 TRBD1 14 few TRBV25-1
TGTGCCAGCAGTTACTCTGTCGGCAGGGCGCTCCCTGAAGCTTTCTTT CASSYSVGRALPEAFF TRBJ1-1 . 16 . TRBV6-5
TGTGCCAGCAGCGCACAGGGTGATGGCTACACCTTC CASSAQGDGYTF TRBJ1-2 . 12 . TRBV7-9
TGCGCCAGCAGCTTGGGAATGGTGGACGGCTACACCTTC CASSLGMVDGYTF TRBJ1-2 . 13 few TRBV5-1
TGTGCCAGCAGTTTAACGGGGTTCAATGAGCAGTTCTTC CASSLTGFNEQFF TRBJ2-1 . 13 . TRBV27
TGTGCCAGCGGGGTGGGTTCATGGCAGCCCCAGCATTTT CASGVGSWQPQHF TRBJ1-5 . 13 . TRBV6-1
TGTGCCAGCAGCCCCCGGCAGGGCGCTGGGGCCAACGTCCTGACTTTC CASSPRQGAGANVLTF TRBJ2-6 . 16 . TRBV6-1
TGTGCCAGCAGTAACTTATATAGCAATCAGCCCCAGCATTTT CASSNLYSNQPQHF TRBJ1-5 . 14 . TRBV6-5
TGTGCCAGCAGCTTCCTCAGGTTCGGGTGGGACAATGAGCAGTTCTTC CASSFLRFGWDNEQFF TRBJ2-1 . 16 . TRBV11-3
TGCAGTGCTAGAGATGCCTCAGAACTGAACACTGAAGCTTTCTTT CSARDASELNTEAFF TRBJ1-1 . 15 . TRBV20-1
TGTGCCAGCAGTATTGGGGGGCAGAGAGGAAACACCATATATTTT CASSIGGQRGNTIYF TRBJ1-3 . 15 . TRBV25-1
TGCGCCACCGGGACTAGCGGGAGGGCCGCTGAGCAGTTCTTC CATGTSGRAAEQFF TRBJ2-1 TRBD2 14 . TRBV10-2
TGTGCCAGCACCGATGACAGGGCTCCTGGGGCTGAAGCTTTCTTT CASTDDRAPGAEAFF TRBJ1-1 TRBD1 15 . TRBV28
TGTGCCAGCAGCCCACTGGGAGAGGGAACAACGCGGTACTTC CASSPLGEGTTRYF TRBJ2-4 . 14 . TRBV27
TGCGCCAGCAGCCAAGAGGCGGTCATCGCGAACACCGGGGAGCTGTTTTTT CASSQEAVIANTGELFF TRBJ2-2 . 17 . TRBV4-1
TGCAGTGCTAGGGTCCCGGGACAGGTAGCCTACGAGCAGTACTTC CSARVPGQVAYEQYF TRBJ2-7 TRBD1 15 . TRBV20-1
TGTGCCAGCACCCCGAGAGCGGGCCGCACAGATACGCAGTATTTT CASTPRAGRTDTQYF TRBJ2-3 . 15 . TRBV25-1
TGTGCCAGCAGCTTAGCCCTAAGCTTCTATGGCTACACCTTC CASSLALSFYGYTF TRBJ1-2 . 14 . TRBV7-2
TGTGCCAGCAGCCCCAAAGGGTATGACAATCAGCCCCAGCATTTT CASSPKGYDNQPQHF TRBJ1-5 . 15 medium-sized TRBV25-1
TGTGCCACCAGCAGAGCAAGTAAAACCCTAGAGACCCAGTACTTC CATSRASKTLETQYF TRBJ2-5 . 15 . TRBV15
TGTGCCAGCAGCCCTACCGGTAGAGCGGAGGCCGGAGATACGCGGTATTTT CASSPTGRAEAGDTRYF TRBJ2-3 . 17 . TRBV6-1
TGTGCCATCAGCCTGAACCCCTCCGGGACAGGTAACAATGAGCAGTTCTTC CAISLNPSGTGNNEQFF TRBJ2-1 TRBD1 17 . TRBV10-3
TGTGCCAGCAGCGGAGCGGGACTAGCGTATTCCGAGCAGTACTTC CASSGAGLAYSEQYF TRBJ2-7 TRBD2 15 . TRBV5-4
TGTGCCAGTAGTCCCGGGACAGGGCTCTACGAGCAGTACTTC CASSPGTGLYEQYF TRBJ2-7 TRBD1 14 . TRBV19
TGTGCCAGCAGCGAAACCCAGGTCTACACCATATATTTT CASSETQVYTIYF TRBJ1-3 . 13 . TRBV7-9
TGTGCCAGCACGCGCCAGGGAGGTGGCATCGAGCAGTACTTC CASTRQGGGIEQYF TRBJ2-7 . 14 . TRBV12-3/TRBV12-4
TGTGCCAGCAGTCGGGACAGTCGCTACGAGCAGTACTTC CASSRDSRYEQYF TRBJ2-7 TRBD1 13 . TRBV6-2/TRBV6-3
TGTGCCAGCAGCACCCCCCGGGACTGGGAAGACAATGAGCAGTTCTTC CASSTPRDWEDNEQFF TRBJ2-1 . 16 . TRBV11-2
TGTGCCAGCAAAGATCTGGCAGGGGAACGGAATGAGCAGTTCTTC CASKDLAGERNEQFF TRBJ2-1 . 15 . TRBV27
TGTGCCTGGAGTGAAGGACGGAATCAGCCCCAGCATTTT CAWSEGRNQPQHF TRBJ1-5 . 13 . TRBV30
TGCAGTGCTAGTGGGGCTGGCTACACCTTC CSASGAGYTF TRBJ1-2 . 10 . TRBV20-1
TGTGCCAGCAGCTTGCTCGAGCGGGAGAGGGGTACGCAGTATTTT CASSLLERERGTQYF TRBJ2-3 TRBD2 15 . TRBV11-2
TGTGCCACCAGCAACGGACAGCTGAATGAAAAACTGTTTTTT CATSNGQLNEKLFF TRBJ1-4 . 14 few TRBV15
TGTGCCATCAGTGAGGGACAGGGCTATAATTCACCCCTCCACTTT CAISEGQGYNSPLHF TRBJ1-6 TRBD1 15 . TRBV10-3
TGTGCCAGCAGCTTAGATGGTAGCGGGGTATGGGAGACCCAGTACTTC CASSLDGSGVWETQYF TRBJ2-5 TRBD2 16 few TRBV7-2
TGTGCCAGCAGCGTAGCTAGGGCTAGCGGGAGGGTGAATGAGCAGTTCTTC CASSVARASGRVNEQFF TRBJ2-1 TRBD2 17 . TRBV9
TGTGCCAGTAGTATAGTCGGAGGGAACGGTCAGCCCCAGCATTTT CASSIVGGNGQPQHF TRBJ1-5 . 15 . TRBV19
TGTGCCAGCAGCCAGAGGGGGCTGTGGGGGGATAGCAATCAGCCCCAGCATTTT CASSQRGLWGDSNQPQHF TRBJ1-5 TRBD1 18 once TRBV14
TGTGCCAGCAGTGAAGCGCGGGCAGGGGGGGGGACTGAAGCTTTCTTT CASSEARAGGGTEAFF TRBJ1-1 TRBD1 16 few TRBV2